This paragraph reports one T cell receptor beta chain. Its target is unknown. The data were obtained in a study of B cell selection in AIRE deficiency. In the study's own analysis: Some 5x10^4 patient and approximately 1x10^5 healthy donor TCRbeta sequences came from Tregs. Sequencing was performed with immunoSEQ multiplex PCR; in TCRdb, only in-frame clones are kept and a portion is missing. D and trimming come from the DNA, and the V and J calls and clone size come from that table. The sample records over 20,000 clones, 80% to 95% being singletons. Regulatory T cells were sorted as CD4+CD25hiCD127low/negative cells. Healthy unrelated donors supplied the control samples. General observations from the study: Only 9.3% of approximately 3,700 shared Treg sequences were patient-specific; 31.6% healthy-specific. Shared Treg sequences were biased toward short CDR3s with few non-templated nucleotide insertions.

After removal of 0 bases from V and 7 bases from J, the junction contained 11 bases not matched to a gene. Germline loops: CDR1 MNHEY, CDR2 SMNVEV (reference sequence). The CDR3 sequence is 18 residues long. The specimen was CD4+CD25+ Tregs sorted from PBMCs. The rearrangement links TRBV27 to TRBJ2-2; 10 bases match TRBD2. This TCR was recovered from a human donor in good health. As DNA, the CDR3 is TGTGCCAGCAGTTTATCAAATTGGCTAGCGGGAGAAGGCGGGGAGCTGTTTTTT. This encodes CASSLSNWLAGEGGELFF.